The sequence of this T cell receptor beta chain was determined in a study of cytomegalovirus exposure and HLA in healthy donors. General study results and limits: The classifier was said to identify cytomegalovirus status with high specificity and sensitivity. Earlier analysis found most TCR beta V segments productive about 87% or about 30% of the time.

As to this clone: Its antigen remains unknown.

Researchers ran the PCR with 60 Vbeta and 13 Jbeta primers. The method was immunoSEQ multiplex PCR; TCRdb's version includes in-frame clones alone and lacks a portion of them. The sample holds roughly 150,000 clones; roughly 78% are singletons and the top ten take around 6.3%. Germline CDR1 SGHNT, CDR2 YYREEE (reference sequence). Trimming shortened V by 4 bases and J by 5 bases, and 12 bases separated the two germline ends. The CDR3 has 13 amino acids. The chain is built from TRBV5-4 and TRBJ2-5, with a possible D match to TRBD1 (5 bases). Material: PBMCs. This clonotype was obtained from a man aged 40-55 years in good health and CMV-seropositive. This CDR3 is CASSPGRDETQYF. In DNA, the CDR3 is TGTGCCAGCAGCCCTGGCAGGGATGAGACCCAGTACTTC. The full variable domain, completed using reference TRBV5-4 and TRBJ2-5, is ETGVTQSPTHLIKTRGQQVTLRCSSQSGHNTVSWYQQALGQGPQFIFQYYREEENGRGNFPPRFSGLQFPNYSSELNVNALELDDSALYLCASSPGRDETQYFGPGTRLLVL.